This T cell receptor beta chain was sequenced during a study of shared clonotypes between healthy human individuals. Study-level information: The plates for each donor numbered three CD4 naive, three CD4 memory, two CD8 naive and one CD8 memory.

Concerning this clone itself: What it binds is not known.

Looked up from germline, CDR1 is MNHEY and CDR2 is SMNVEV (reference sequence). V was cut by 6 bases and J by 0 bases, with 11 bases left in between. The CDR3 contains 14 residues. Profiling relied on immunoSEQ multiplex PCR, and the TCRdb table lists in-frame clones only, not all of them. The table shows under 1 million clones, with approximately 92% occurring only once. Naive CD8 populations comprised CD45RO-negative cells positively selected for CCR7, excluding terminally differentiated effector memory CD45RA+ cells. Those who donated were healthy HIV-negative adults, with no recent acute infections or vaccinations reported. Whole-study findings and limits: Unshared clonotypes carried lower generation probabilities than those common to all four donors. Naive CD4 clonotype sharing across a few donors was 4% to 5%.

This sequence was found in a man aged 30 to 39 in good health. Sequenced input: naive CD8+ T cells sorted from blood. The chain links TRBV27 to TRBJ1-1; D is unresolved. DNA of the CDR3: TGTGCCAGCAGCCCAGGAGGGATGAACACTGAAGCTTTCTTT. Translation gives CASSPGGMNTEAFF.